The present entry profiles one T cell receptor beta chain with its context. Its matching antigen is unknown. The data derive from a study of cytomegalovirus exposure and HLA in healthy donors. A multiplex PCR was run with 60 Vbeta primers and 13 Jbeta primers. Method: immunoSEQ multiplex PCR; TCRdb's copy keeps in-frame clones and lacks some. The table for this sample gives approximately 93,000 clones. General observations from the study: Earlier findings revealed that most TCR beta V segments proved productive either about 87% or about 30% of the time. An analysis was carried out later, and it reportedly showed fewer N-insertions in an Asian-associated ancestry cluster than the 666-donor mean. Follow-up analysis found HLA locus-dependent TCR association rates, highest for DRB1 and lowest for HLA-C.

Per germline, CDR1 SGHNT and CDR2 YENEEA. This CDR3 has 15 residues. J lost 6 bases, V lost 1 base, and 0 bases had no gene match. Specimen: PBMCs. The rearrangement links TRBV11-3 to TRBJ2-1; TRBD2 matches 13 bases. The TCR sequence derives from a woman younger than 45 in good health and CMV-seronegative. DNA of the CDR3: TGTGCCAGCAGCTTAGGACTAGCGGGGGGCAATGAGCAGTTCTTC. Translating gives CASSLGLAGGNEQFF.